This record looks at one T cell receptor beta chain sequence and its context. This clone's antigen is unknown. Qualities for individual bases were not recorded, and no much larger clone is one base off. This sample was included in a study of blood T cell repertoires in COVID-19 (dated by TCRdb to the early 2020s). For context, the study as a whole: Samples covering the acute and convalescent phases of COVID-19 were provided by collaborators in the United States, Italy and Spain. The repertoires were released in a freely available public database intended as a resource for research on the immune response to SARS-CoV-2. Nearly every sample came with metadata listing a de-identified subject ID, COVID-19 status, age in years and sex. Samples were obtained from the ongoing ImmuneRACE study (first 160 participants) and from roughly 1,300 subjects provided by 6 global collaborators. The dataset comprised deeply sampled blood TCRbeta repertoires from subjects exposed to, actively infected with, or recovered from COVID-19. The material from the prospective study consisted of cDNA or gDNA derived from T cells, B-cell-depleted T cells, or PBMCs. HLA class I and class II types, where available, came from metadata supplied by the sample provider rather than from assay-based typing.

On the study overall, not on this receptor specifically: The amount of clinical and demographic metadata varied by source and participant and was provided uncurated.

TCRbeta CDR3 regions were amplified from genomic DNA using the immunoSEQ Assay, a bias-controlled multiplex PCR. The original pipeline was this. Within the assay, amplification of reference gene primers was used to estimate how many nucleated cells each sample contained. To quantify the absolute abundance of each unique TCRbeta CDR3 rearrangement, sequence reads were collapsed and filtered. For each sample, productive Simpson clonality was calculated as the square root of Simpson's diversity index across productive rearrangements. TCRdb obtained this table from immuneACCESS and retained in-frame rearrangements with V and J assigned. These tables miss some clones; where compared with another copy, unresolved V genes account for less than half of the shortfall, and the remainder is unexplained. V and J calls and clone size follow that table, whereas D and trimming were derived from the DNA. The sample table shows roughly 14,000 clones, and about 79% are seen once. Clones ranked in the top ten supply about a quarter of the sample.

Whole blood was collected in K2EDTA tubes by collaborating institutions according to the institutions' own protocols. For TCRbeta analysis, collaborators shipped samples as frozen whole blood, isolated PBMCs, or DNA extracted from either of those sample types. The sample was peripheral blood. The origin of this receptor is a woman between 50 and 59 years old with active or convalescent COVID-19.

The CDR3 is CSVGGLAGEQFF. The nucleotide sequence is TGCAGCGTTGGAGGTTTAGCGGGGGAGCAGTTCTTC. The rearranged chain carries TRBV29-1 and TRBJ2-1; a stretch of 8 junction bases matches TRBD2. There are 12 amino acids in the CDR3, from cysteine to phenylalanine inclusive. CDR3 DNA only is kept here, 36 bases in frame from base 1. Clipping removes 4 bases from V and 10 bases from J, with 6 as the unmatched junction base count. For CDR1 and CDR2, the germline V gene lists SQVTM and ANQGSEA.